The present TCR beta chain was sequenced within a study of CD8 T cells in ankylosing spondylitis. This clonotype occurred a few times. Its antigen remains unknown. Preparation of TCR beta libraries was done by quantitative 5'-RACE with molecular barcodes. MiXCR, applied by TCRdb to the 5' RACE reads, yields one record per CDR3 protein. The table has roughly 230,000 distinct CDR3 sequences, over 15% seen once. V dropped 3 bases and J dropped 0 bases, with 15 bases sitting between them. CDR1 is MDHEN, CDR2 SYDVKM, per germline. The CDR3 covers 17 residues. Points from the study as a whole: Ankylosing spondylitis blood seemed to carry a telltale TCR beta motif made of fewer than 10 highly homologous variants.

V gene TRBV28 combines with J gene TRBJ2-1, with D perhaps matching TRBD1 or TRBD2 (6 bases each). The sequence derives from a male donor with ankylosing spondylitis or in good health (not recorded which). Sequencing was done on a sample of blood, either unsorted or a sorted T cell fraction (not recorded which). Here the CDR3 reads CASSLTGAVSSYNEQFF. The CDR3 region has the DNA TGTGCCAGCAGTTTGACGGGGGCGGTAAGCTCCTACAATGAGCAGTTCTTC.